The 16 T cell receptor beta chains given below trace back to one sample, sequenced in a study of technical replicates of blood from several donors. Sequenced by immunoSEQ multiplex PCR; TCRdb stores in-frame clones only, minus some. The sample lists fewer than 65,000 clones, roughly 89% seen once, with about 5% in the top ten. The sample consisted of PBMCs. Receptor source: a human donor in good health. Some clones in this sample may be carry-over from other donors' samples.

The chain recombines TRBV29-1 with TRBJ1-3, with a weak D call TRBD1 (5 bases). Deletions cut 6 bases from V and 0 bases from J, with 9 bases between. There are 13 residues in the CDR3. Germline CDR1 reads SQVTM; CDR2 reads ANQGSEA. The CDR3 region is CSVHQGSGNTIYF. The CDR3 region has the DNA TGCAGCGTACATCAGGGCTCTGGAAACACCATATATTTT.

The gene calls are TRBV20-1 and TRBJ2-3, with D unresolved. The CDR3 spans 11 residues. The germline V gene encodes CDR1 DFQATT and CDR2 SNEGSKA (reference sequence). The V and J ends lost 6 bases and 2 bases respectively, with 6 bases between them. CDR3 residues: CSAHSTDTQYF. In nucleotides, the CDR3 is TGCAGTGCCCACTCCACAGATACGCAGTATTTT.

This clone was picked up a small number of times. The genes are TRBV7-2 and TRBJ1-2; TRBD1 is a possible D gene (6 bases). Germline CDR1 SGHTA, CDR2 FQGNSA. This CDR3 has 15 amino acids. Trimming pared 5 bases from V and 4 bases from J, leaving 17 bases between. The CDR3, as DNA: TGTGCCAGCAGCCCCCGGGACACAGCTAGCTATGGCTACACCTTC. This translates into CASSPRDTASYGYTF.

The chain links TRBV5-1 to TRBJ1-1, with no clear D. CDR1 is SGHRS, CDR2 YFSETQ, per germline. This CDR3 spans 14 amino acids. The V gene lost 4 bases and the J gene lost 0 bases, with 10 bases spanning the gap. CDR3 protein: CASSLIGVNTEAFF. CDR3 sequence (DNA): TGCGCCAGCAGCCTAATCGGAGTGAACACTGAAGCTTTCTTT.

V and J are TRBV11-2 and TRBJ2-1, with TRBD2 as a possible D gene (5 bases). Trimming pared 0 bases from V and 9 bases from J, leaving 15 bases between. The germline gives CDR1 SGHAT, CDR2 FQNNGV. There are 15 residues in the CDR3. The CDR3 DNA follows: TGTGCCAGCAGCTTAGATTATCCTCCGGGAAGTGAGCAGTTCTTC. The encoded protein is CASSLDYPPGSEQFF.

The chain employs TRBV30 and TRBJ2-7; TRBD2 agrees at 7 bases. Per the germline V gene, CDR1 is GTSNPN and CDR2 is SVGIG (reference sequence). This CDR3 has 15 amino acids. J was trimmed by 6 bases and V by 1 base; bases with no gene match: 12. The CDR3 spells CAWSAPGLPSPEQYF. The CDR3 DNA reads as TGTGCCTGGAGTGCCCCGGGACTACCGAGTCCCGAGCAGTACTTC.

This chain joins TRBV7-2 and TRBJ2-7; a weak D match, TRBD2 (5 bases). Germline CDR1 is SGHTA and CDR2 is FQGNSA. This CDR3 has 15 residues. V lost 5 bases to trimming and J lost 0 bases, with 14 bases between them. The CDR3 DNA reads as TGTGCCAGCAGCCTGGTGGGAGCGGACTCCTACGAGCAGTACTTC. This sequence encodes CASSLVGADSYEQYF.

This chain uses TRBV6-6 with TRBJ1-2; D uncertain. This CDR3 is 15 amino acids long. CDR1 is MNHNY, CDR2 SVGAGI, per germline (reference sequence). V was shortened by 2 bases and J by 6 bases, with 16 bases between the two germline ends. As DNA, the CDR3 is TGTGCCAGCAGTTACAGCGGGGAATCGAACAATGGCTACACCTTC. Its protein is CASSYSGESNNGYTF.

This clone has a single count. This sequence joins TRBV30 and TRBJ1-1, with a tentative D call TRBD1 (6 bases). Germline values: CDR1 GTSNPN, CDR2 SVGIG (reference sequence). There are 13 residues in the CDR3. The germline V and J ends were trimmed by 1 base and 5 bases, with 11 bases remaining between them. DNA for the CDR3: TGTGCCTGGAGTGATCAGGGGCGGACTGAAGCTTTCTTT. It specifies CAWSDQGRTEAFF. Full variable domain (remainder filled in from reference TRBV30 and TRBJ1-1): SQTIHQWPATLVQPVGSPLSLECTVEGTSNPNLYWYRQAAGRGLQLLFYSVGIGQISSEVPQNLSASRPQDRQFILSSKKLLLSDSGFYLCAWSDQGRTEAFFGQGTRLTVV.

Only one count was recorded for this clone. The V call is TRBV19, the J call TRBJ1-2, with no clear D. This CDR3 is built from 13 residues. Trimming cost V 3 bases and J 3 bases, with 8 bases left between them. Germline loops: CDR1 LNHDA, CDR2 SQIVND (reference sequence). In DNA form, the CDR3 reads TGTGCCAGTAGTATCAAGGGAGACTATGGCTACACCTTC. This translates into CASSIKGDYGYTF.

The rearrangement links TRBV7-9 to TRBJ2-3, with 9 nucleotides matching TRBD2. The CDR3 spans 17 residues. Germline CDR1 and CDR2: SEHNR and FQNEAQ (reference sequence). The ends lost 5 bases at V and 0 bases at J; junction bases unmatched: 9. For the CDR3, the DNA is TGTGCCAGCAGCCTATTTAGCGGGGGACTTAGCACAGATACGCAGTATTTT. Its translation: CASSLFSGGLSTDTQYF.

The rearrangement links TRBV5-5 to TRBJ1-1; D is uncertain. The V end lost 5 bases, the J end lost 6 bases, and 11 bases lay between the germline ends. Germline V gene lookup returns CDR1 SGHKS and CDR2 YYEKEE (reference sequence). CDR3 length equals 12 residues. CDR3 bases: TGTGCCAGCAGTACGAGGCAGCCTGAAGCTTTCTTT. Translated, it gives CASSTRQPEAFF. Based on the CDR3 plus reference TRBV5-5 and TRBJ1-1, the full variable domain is DAGVTQSPTHLIKTRGQQVTLRCSPISGHKSVSWYQQVLGQGPQFIFQYYEKEERGRGNFPDRFSARQFPNYSSELNVNALLLGDSALYLCASSTRQPEAFFGQGTRLTVV.

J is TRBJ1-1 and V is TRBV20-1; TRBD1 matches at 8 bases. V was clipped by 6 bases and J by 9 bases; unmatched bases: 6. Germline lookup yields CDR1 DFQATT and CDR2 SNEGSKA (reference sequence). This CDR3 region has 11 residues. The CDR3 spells CSASDRGQAFF. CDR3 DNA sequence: TGCAGTGCATCAGACAGGGGCCAAGCTTTCTTT.

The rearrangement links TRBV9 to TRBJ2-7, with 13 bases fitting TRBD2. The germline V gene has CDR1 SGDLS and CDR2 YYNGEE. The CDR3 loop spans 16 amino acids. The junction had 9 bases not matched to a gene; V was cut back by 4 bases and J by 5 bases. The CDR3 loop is CASSWGRTSGSDEQYF. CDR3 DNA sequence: TGTGCCAGCAGCTGGGGGAGGACTAGCGGGAGCGACGAGCAGTACTTC.

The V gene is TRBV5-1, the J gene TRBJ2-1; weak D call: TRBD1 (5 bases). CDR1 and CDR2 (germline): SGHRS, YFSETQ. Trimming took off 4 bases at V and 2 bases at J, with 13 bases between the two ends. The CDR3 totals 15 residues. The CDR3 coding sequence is TGCGCCAGCAGCGCAGACAGTCCTACCTACAATGAGCAGTTCTTC. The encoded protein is CASSADSPTYNEQFF.

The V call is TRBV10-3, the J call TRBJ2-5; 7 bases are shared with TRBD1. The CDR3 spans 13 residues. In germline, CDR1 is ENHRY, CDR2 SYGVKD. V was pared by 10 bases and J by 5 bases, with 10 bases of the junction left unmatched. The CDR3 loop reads CATSSTGKETQYF. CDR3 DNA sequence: TGTGCCACGTCCTCGACAGGGAAGGAGACCCAGTACTTC.